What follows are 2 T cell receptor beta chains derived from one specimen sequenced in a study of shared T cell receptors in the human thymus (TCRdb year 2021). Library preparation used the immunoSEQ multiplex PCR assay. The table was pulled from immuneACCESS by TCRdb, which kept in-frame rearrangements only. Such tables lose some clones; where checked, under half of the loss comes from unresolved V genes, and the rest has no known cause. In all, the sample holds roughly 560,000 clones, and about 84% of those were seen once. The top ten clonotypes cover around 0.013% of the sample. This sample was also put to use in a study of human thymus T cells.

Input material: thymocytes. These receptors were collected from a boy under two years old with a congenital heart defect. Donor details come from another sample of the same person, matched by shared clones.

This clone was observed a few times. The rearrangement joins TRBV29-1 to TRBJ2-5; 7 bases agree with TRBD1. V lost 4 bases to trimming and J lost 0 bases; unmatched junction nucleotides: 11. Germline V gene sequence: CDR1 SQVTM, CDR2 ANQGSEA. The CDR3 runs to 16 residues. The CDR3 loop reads CSVGGPTGPYQETQYF. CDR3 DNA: TGCAGCGTTGGGGGCCCGACAGGGCCGTACCAAGAGACCCAGTACTTC.

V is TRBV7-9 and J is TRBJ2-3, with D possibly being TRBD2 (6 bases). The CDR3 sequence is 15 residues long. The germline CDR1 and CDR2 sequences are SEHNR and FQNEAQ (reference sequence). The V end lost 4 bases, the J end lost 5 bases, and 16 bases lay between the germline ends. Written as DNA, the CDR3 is TGTGCCAGCAGCTCACAGCGGGTCCGGGAAGATACGCAGTATTTT. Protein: CASSSQRVREDTQYF.